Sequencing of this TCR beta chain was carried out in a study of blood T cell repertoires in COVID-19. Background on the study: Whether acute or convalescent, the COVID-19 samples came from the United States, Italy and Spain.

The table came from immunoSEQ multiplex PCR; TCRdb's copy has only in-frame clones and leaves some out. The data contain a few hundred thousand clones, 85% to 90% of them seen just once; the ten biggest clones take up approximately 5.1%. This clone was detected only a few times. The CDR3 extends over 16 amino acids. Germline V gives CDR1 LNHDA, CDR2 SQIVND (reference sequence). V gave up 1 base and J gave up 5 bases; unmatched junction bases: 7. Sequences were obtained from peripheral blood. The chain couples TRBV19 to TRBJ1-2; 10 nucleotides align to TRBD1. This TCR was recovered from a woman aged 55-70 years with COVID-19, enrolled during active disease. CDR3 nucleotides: TGTGCCAGTAGTATAGTGGGACAGGGGATGGGGTATGGCTACACCTTC. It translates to CASSIVGQGMGYGYTF.